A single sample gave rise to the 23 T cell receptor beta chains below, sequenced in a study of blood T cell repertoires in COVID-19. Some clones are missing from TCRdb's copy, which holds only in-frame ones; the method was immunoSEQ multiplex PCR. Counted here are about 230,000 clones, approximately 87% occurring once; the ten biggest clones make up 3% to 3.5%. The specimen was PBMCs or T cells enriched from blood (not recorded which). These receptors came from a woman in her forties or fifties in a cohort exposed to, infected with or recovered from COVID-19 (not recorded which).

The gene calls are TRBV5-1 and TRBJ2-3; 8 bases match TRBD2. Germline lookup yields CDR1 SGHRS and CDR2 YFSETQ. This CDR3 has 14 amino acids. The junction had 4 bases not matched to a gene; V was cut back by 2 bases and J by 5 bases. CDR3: CASSFGGAKDTQYF. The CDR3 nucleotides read TGCGCCAGCAGCTTCGGGGGGGCCAAAGATACGCAGTATTTT.

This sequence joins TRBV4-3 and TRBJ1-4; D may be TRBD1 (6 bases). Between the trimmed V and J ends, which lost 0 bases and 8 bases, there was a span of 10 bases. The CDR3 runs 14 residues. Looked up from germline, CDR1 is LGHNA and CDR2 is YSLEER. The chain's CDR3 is CASSQDRGYEKLFF. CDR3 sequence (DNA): TGCGCCAGCAGCCAAGACAGGGGCTACGAAAAACTGTTTTTT.

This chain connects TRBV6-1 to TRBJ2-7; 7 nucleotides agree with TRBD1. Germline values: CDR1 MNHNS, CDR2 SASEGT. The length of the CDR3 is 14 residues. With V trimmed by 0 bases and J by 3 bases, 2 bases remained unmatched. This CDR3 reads CASSEAAGGYEQYF. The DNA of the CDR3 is TGTGCCAGCAGTGAAGCGGCAGGGGGCTACGAGCAGTACTTC.

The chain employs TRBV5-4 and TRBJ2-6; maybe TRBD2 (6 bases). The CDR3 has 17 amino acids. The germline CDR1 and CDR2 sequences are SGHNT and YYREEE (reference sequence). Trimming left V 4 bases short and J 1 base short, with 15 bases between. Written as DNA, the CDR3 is TGTGCCAGCAGCAGGGGACTGCCGACGTCTGGGGCCAACGTCCTGACTTTC. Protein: CASSRGLPTSGANVLTF.

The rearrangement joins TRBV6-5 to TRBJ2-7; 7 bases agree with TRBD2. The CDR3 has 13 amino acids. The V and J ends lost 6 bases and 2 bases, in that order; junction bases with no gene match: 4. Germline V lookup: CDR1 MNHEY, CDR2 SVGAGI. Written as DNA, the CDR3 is TGTGCCAGCAGCCGGGACTACGCCTACGAGCAGTACTTC. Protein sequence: CASSRDYAYEQYF.

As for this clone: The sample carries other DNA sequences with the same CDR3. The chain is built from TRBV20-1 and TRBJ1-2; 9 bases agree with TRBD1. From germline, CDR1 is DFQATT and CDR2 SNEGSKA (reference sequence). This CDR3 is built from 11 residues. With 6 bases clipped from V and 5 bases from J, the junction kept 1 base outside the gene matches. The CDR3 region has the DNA TGCAGTGCCGGACAGGGGTATGGCTACACCTTC. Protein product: CSAGQGYGYTF.

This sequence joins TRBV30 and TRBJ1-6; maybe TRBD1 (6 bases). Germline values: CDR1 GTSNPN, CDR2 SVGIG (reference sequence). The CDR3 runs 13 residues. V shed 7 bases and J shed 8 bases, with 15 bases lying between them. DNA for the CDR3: TGTGCCTCTGACAGGAATCAGGATTCACCCCTCCACTTT. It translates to CASDRNQDSPLHF.

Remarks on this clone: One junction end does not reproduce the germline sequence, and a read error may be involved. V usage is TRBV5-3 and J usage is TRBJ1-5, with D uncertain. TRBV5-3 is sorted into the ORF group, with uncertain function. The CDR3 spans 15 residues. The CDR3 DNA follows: TGTGCCAGAAGTTTGGATTTTCAGTACAATCAGCCCCAGCATTTT. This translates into CARSLDFQYNQPQHF.

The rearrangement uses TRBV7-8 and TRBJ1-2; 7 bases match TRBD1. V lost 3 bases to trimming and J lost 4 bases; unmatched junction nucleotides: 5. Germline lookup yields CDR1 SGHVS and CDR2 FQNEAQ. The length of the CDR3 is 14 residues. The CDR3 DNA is TGTGCCAGCAGCTTGTCCGGGACAGTCTATGGCTACACCTTC. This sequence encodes CASSLSGTVYGYTF.

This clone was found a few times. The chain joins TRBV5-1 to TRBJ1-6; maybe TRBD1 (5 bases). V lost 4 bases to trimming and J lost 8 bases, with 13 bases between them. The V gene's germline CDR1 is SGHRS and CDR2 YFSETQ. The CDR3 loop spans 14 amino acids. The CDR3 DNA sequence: TGCGCCAGCAGCCCGCGGGGCGGGTATTCACCCCTCCACTTT. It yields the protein CASSPRGGYSPLHF.

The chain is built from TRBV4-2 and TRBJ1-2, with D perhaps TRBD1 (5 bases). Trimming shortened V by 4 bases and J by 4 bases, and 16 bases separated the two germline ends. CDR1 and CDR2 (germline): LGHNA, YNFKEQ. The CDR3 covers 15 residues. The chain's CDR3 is CASSRDRDFPYGYTF. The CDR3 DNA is TGTGCCAGCAGCCGAGACCGGGACTTCCCCTATGGCTACACCTTC.

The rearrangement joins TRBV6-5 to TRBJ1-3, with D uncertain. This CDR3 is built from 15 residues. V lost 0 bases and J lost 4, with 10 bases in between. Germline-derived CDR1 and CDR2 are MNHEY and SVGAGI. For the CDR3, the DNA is TGTGCCAGCAGTTACTCGGTATCGGGAGGAAACACCATATATTTT. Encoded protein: CASSYSVSGGNTIYF.

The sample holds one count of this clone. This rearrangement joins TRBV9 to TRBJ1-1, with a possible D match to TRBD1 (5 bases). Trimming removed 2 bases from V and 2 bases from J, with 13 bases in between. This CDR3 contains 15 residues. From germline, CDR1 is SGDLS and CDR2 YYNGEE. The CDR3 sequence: CASSVNYRTNTEAFF. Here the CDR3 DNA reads TGTGCCAGCAGCGTTAACTACAGGACCAACACTGAAGCTTTCTTT.

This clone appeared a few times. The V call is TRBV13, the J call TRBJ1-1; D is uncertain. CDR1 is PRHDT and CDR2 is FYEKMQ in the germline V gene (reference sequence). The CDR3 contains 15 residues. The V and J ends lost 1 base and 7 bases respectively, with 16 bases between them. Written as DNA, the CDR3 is TGTGCCAGCAGCTTAGACGGAAGTTTGGGCGATGAAGCTTTCTTT. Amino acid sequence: CASSLDGSLGDEAFF.

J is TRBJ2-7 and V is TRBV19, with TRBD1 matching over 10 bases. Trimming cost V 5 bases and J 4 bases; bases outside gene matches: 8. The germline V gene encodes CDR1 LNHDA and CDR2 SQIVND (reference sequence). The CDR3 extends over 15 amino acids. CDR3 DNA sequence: TGTGCCAGTAGTGTCAAGACAGGGGGCTTGTACGAGCAGTACTTC. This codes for CASSVKTGGLYEQYF.

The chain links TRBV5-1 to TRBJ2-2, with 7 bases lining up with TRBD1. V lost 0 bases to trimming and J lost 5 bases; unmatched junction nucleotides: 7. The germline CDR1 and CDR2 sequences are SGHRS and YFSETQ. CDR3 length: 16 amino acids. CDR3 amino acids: CASSLGIDRVTGELFF. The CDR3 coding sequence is TGCGCCAGCAGCTTGGGAATTGACAGGGTAACCGGGGAGCTGTTTTTT.

Here the CDR3 reads CASSIRTGRDGGYTF. The CDR3 nucleotides read TGTGCCAGCAGCATCCGGACAGGGAGAGATGGTGGCTACACCTTC. The rearrangement joins TRBV21-1 to TRBJ1-2; no DNA check was done on the table's D call, TRBD1. TRBV21-1 counts as a pseudogene. The CDR3 consists of 15 residues.

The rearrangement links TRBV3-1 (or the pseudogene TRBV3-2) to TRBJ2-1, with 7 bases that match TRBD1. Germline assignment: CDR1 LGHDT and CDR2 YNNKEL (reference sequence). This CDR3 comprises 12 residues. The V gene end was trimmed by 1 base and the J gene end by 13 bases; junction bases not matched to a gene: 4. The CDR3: CASSQADRIQFF. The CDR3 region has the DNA TGTGCCAGCAGCCAAGCGGACAGGATCCAGTTCTTC.

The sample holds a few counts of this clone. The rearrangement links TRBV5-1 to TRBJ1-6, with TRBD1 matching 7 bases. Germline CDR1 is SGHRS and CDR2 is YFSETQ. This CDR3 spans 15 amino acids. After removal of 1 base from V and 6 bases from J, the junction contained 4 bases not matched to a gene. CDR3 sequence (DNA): TGCGCCAGCAGCTTGAGGACAGGCTCTAATTCACCCCTCCACTTT. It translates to CASSLRTGSNSPLHF.

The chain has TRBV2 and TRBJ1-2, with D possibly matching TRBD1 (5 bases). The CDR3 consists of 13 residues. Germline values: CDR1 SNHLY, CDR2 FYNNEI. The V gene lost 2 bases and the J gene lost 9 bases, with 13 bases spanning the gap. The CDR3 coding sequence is TGTGCCAGCAGTGAACGGGGGGTTACCAGCTACACCTTC. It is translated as CASSERGVTSYTF.

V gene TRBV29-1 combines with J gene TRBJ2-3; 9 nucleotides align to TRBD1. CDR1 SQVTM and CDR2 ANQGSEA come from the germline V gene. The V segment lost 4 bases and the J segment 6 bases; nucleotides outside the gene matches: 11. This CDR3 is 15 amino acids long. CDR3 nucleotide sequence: TGCAGCGTTGTTTTTGAAGGGACAGGGCGGGATACGCAGTATTTT. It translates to CSVVFEGTGRDTQYF.

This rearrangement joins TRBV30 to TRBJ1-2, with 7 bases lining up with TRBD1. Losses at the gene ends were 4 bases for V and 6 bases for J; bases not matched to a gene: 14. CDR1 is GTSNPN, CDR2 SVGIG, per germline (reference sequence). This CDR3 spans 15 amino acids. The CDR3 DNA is TGTGCCTGGACTCTCTACGCCTGGGACAGAAATGGCTACACCTTC. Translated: CAWTLYAWDRNGYTF.

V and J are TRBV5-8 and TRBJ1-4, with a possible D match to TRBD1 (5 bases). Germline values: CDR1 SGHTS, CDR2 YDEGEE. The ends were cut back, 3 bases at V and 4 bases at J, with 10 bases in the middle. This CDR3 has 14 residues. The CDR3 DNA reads TGTGCCAGCAGCTATACAGGAAATAATGAAAAACTGTTTTTT. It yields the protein CASSYTGNNEKLFF.